This T cell receptor beta chain was identified during a study of beta chain features in type 1 diabetes (dated by TCRdb to 2017 to 2018). Context from the whole study: Mean age, gender distribution, total cell number and subset yield did not differ between patients and healthy donors. Regulatory and stem cell-like memory subsets were isolated from only 8 patients and roughly 8 healthy donors, whereas naive and central memory subsets came from all 28 donors. A total of 107,917,701 sorted cells were examined across all samples, and a strong correlation was observed between cell number per subset and RNA yield. In the study, recently diagnosed type 1 diabetes patients and matched healthy donors were compared on the TCRB repertoires of their sorted circulating CD4+ T cell subsets.

The High Capacity cDNA Reverse Transcription Kit was used to reverse transcribe all of the isolated RNA, meaning that expressed TCRB transcripts were what got sequenced. Deep immunoSEQ sequencing was applied to naive, central memory and regulatory T cell samples, giving an average of approximately 3.8 million total reads per sample. After sorted cells were lysed in RLT buffer, RNA was extracted with DNase-treated RNeasy Micro or Mini kits, with the choice depending on cell number. To prevent cross-contamination, each cell subset was processed individually, whereas patient and healthy donor samples were processed jointly. The immunoSEQ multiplex PCR was used to amplify TCRB sequences from cDNA, generating 87-bp fragments that spanned the CDR3 region. Sequencing of the amplicons was done on the Illumina HiSeq platform. The authors processed their data as follows. Synthetic template baselines were used to correct PCR bias computationally, reads within Hamming distance 2 were collapsed, and singletons that could not be merged were discarded. Reads were aligned to IMGT to assign V, D and J genes, CDR3 length, and insertions or deletions at six rearrangement sites. Within each subset, clonotype counts were normalized to sorted cell number, and only after that were true diversity and Gini coefficients computed with the tcR R package. The overlap coefficient, calculated on TCRB nucleotide sequences, was used to measure repertoire sharing. Imported from immuneACCESS, the table was reduced by TCRdb to in-frame sequences with V and J called. These copies leave out some clones; in studies compared against another copy, an unresolved V gene accounts for under half, and the cause of the remainder is not known. That table gives V, J and clone size, and the DNA gave D and trimming. This sample is represented by around 150,000 clones; approximately 8.8% of them were singletons. Under 0.85% of the sample belongs to the ten largest clones.

A single peripheral blood draw of approximately 0.11 L on average was collected from each donor into heparinised tubes. A BD FACSAria II and a panel including CD45RO, CCR7, CD25, CD127, CD95 and CD27 were used to sort naive, central memory, regulatory and stem cell-like memory CD4+ T cells. Every sorted population had a purity above 95%. Right away, PBMCs were isolated by Lymphoprep density gradient centrifugation and were stained directly, with no culture step. So that batch effects would be minimized, each experiment stained and sorted samples in pairs, pairing one healthy donor with one patient. This clone appeared a few times. Its antigen specificity is not known. Base qualities are not provided; no much larger clone lies one nucleotide away. Results the study describes overall, beyond this receptor: PCR may preferentially amplify shorter templates, but because patient and control samples were amplified and corrected together, any resulting skew would affect both groups equally. Patients with type 1 diabetes made fewer insertions and deleted more nucleotides at VDJ recombination sites, implying thymic rearrangement abnormalities. Because cDNA was sequenced instead of genomic DNA, highly expressing activated cells could be over-represented, though the groups showed no difference in activation or CD3 levels. Only small numbers of individuals were included in the HLA sub-analyses, which left unresolved whether HLA type had any influence on TCRB rearrangement. Type 1 diabetes patients showed a moderate but significant shortening of TCRB CDR3 length in all four CD4+ subsets. Naive, central memory and regulatory TCRB repertoires appeared to be more alike among patients than among healthy donors.

The germline V gene yields MDHEN for CDR1 and SYDVKM for CDR2. V is trimmed back by 7 bases and J by 11 bases, and the junction contains 6 bases that no gene match accounts for. Spanning cysteine to phenylalanine, the CDR3 consists of 11 amino acids. Kept here is only the CDR3 DNA, which spans 33 bases and is read in frame from base 1. The chain couples TRBV28 to TRBJ2-5, with 8 bases aligning to TRBD2. This receptor was obtained from a woman younger than 45 with type 1 diabetes. Sequencing input: central memory CD4+ T cells from blood. The DNA sequence follows: TGTGCCAGCACTGTCGGGGGGGAGCAGTACTTC. This yields the protein CASTVGGEQYF.